These T cell receptor beta chains were read from a single sample in a study of T-cell reconstitution after alpha-beta-depleted transplantation in children. MiXCR was run by TCRdb on the PCR reads, yielding one entry per CDR3 protein. The sample includes hundreds of thousands of distinct CDR3 sequences, approximately 15% of them seen just once. Sequencing used PBMCs, mostly from graft donor cells, obtained 360 days after TCRalphabeta/CD19-depleted stem cell transplant. Source of these receptors: a male patient between 2 and 10 years old who had a stem cell transplant for acute lymphoblastic leukemia, so the T cells may come from the graft donor. CDR3s include the opening cysteine and the closing phenylalanine or tryptophan. The D gene is left open where the match is weak. Size is stated for part of the rows, as once, few or many counts, or as a class when the clone is expanded.

TRBJ2-2 TRBV10-3 TRBD2 many CAINPSGANTGELFF TGTGCCATCAACCCCAGCGGGGCGAACACCGGGGAGCTGTTTTTT
TRBJ2-6 TRBV30 NA few CAWSDDRTGANVLTF TGTGCCTGGAGTGACGACCGAACTGGGGCCAACGTCCTGACTTTC
TRBJ2-2 TRBV2 TRBD1 few CASSGRDRGQGGELFF TGTGCCAGCAGTGGCCGGGACAGGGGGCAAGGCGGGGAGCTGTTTTTT
TRBJ2-2 TRBV12-3/TRBV12-4 TRBD2 NA CASSTFFGLAGGPNTGELFF TGTGCCAGCAGTACCTTCTTCGGGCTAGCGGGGGGACCGAACACCGGGGAGCTGTTTTTT
TRBJ2-1 TRBV7-2 TRBD1 NA CASSFYQGVQQFF TGTGCCAGCAGCTTTTACCAGGGGGTACAGCAGTTCTTC
TRBJ2-1 TRBV19 NA NA CASSIRRGDEQFF TGTGCCAGTAGTATACGTAGAGGAGATGAGCAGTTCTTC
TRBJ2-2 TRBV7-2 NA NA CASSSAVNTGELFF TGTGCCAGCAGCTCGGCAGTTAACACCGGGGAGCTGTTTTTT
TRBJ2-1 TRBV5-1 TRBD1 NA CASSLRGRGSYNEQFF TGCGCCAGCAGCTTGAGGGGCAGGGGGTCCTACAATGAGCAGTTCTTC
TRBJ2-5 TRBV29-1 NA few CSVEDRGRETQYF TGCAGCGTTGAAGACCGGGGGCGGGAGACCCAGTACTTC
TRBJ2-1 TRBV10-3 TRBD1 many CAISEGTGAYNEQFF TGTGCCATCAGTGAGGGGACAGGGGCCTACAATGAGCAGTTCTTC
TRBJ2-7 TRBV29-1 NA few CSVGAAGRGYEQYF TGCAGCGTTGGGGCGGCAGGTCGTGGCTACGAGCAGTACTTC
TRBJ1-5 TRBV12-3/TRBV12-4 NA NA CASSLGAGVGNQPQHF TGTGCCAGCAGTTTAGGGGCTGGCGTGGGCAATCAGCCCCAGCATTTT